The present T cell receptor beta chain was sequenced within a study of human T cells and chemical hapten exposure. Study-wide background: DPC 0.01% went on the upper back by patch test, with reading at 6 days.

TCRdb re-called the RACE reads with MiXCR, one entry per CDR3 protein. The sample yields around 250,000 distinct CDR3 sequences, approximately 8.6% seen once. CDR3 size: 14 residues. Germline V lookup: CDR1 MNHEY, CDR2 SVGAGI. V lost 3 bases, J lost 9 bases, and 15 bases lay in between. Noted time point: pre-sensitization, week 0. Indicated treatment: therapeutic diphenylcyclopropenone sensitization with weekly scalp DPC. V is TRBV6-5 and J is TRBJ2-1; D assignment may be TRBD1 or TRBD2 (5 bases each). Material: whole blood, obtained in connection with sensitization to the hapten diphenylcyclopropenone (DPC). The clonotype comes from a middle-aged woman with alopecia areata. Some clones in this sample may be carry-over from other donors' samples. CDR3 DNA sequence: TGTGCCAGCAGTTATACACCTTTAGGGACTGAGCAGTTCTTC. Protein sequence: CASSYTPLGTEQFF.